This T cell receptor (beta chain) was documented in a study of OX40 agonist ivuxolimab in advanced cancers. A note on the overall study: Ivuxolimab was an agonistic, fully human IgG2 monoclonal antibody directed against OX40 (CD134), a costimulatory receptor. The monotherapy dose-escalation portion (N of about 57 patients) of the phase I ivuxolimab trial is reported in the paper. Peripheral TCRbeta sequencing aimed to test whether ivuxolimab altered TCR sequence diversity and caused clonal T-cell expansion. Prior anti-PD-1, anti-PD-L1 or anti-CTLA-4 therapy was permitted, and checkpoint inhibitors had been received by roughly 40% of dose-escalation patients. Intravenous ivuxolimab was administered to patients every 2 weeks at six dose levels: 0.01, 0.1, 0.3, 1.5, 3 and 10 mg/kg. Three dose-escalation patients achieved partial responses, one with hepatocellular carcinoma and two with cutaneous melanoma. In the dose-escalation cohort, roughly four fifths of patients were male, and the mean age was approximately 60 years, with a range of roughly 20 to 79. Among the roughly 52 dose-escalation patients, 19 had hepatocellular carcinoma, about 15 melanoma, 9 renal cell carcinoma and 9 head and neck cancer.

V is clipped by 0 bases and J by 5 bases, and the sequence between their germline boundaries is 14 bases long. The CDR1 and CDR2 encoded by the germline V gene (reference sequence) are MNHEY and SMNVEV. Including cysteine and phenylalanine, the CDR3 has 15 amino acids. Of the read, only the CDR3 DNA is kept; its 45 bases are in frame from base 1. Study-wide findings and limitations: After ivuxolimab, CD8+ T cells had more expanded clones than CD4+ T cells on average. Low levels of normalized T-cell clonal expansion were also seen in some nonresponding patients. In partial responders in the 0.1-3.0 mg/kg groups, normalized peripheral clonal expansion was found to be among the lowest, especially among CD8+ T cells. At doses from 0.1 to 3.0 mg/kg, clonal expansion was seen in both CD4+ and CD8+ blood T cells between baseline and week 6. Antigen specificity was not determined for the clonally expanded peripheral T cells.

Turning to this clone: Its antigen is unknown. It has no much larger one-base neighbor in the sample; base qualities were not kept.

Patients with autoimmune disease history or receiving systemic immunosuppression were excluded from the trial. Peripheral blood for TCR sequencing was collected from all dose cohorts at baseline, on cycle 4 day 1, and on cycle 7 day 1. Samples came from an open-label, multicenter, first-in-human phase I dose-escalation trial of ivuxolimab. The trial enrolled adults with locally advanced or metastatic head and neck squamous cell, hepatocellular, melanoma or renal cell carcinoma. Before TCR sequencing, CD4+ T cells and CD8+ T cells were sorted from peripheral blood as separate populations. For sequencing of the TCRbeta CDR3 region, genomic DNA was extracted from the sorted cells. The immunoSEQ Assay was used to sequence the TCRbeta CDR3 regions. Sourced from immuneACCESS, this table was stored by TCRdb with only in-frame sequences that have V and J called. A share of the clones is absent; for the studies checked, an unresolved V gene accounts for under half, and the remainder has no known explanation. This sample is represented by about 19,000 clones; 83% of them were singletons. The ten largest clones take up about 56% of the sample.

The clonotype comes from an adult with an advanced solid tumor such as melanoma, head and neck, liver or kidney cancer. The V and J segments used are TRBV27 and TRBJ2-7; a tentative D call is TRBD2 (7 bases match). The source was CD4+ or CD8+ T cells sorted from blood, collected in a trial of the OX40 agonist ivuxolimab. This receptor has the CDR3 CASSLSIGGADEQYF. The DNA reads as follows: TGTGCCAGCAGTTTATCGATAGGGGGGGCGGACGAGCAGTACTTC.